The rows below give T cell receptor beta chains drawn from one sample of a study of T cell responses to AZD1222 COVID-19 vaccine. TCRdb keeps only in-frame clones here, not all; method: immunoSEQ multiplex PCR. This repertoire shows 200,000 or so clones, over 85% found once; its top ten account for about 1%. Sequenced material: peripheral blood, taken 28 days after the second AZD1222 dose. The receptor source for this set is an adult who received the AZD1222 COVID-19 vaccine. Each CDR3 is given with its conserved first and last residue. D genes are given only for firm matches. The size entry is marked missing in some rows and otherwise reads once, few, many or a size class.

D gene | J gene | clone size | V gene | CDR3 protein | CDR3 DNA
TRBD1 | TRBJ2-7 | - | TRBV3-1/TRBV3-2 | CASSQAGQGSYEQYF | TGTGCCAGCAGCCAAGCGGGACAGGGATCCTACGAGCAGTACTTC
- | TRBJ1-6 | once | TRBV7-9 | CASSFSGPTNSPLHF | TGTGCCAGCAGCTTCTCTGGGCCGACTAATTCACCCCTCCACTTT
- | TRBJ1-5 | - | TRBV3-1/TRBV3-2 | CASSQADGGQPQHF | TGTGCCAGCAGCCAAGCGGATGGGGGCCAGCCCCAGCATTTT
TRBD2 | TRBJ2-1 | - | TRBV19 | CASSSRLAGGSYNEQFF | TGTGCCAGTAGTAGCCGACTAGCGGGGGGTTCCTACAATGAGCAGTTCTTC
- | TRBJ2-1 | - | TRBV18 | CASSPNSPSSYNEQFF | TGTGCCAGCTCACCAAACTCCCCGAGCTCCTACAATGAGCAGTTCTTC
- | TRBJ2-1 | - | TRBV7-2 | CASSLAAMDQGEQFF | TGTGCCAGCAGCTTAGCGGCAATGGATCAAGGTGAGCAGTTCTTC
- | TRBJ1-6 | - | TRBV9 | CASSAYPGSPLHF | TGTGCCAGCAGCGCCTATCCGGGGTCACCCCTCCACTTT
- | TRBJ1-1 | - | TRBV7-8 | CASSPRTVNTEAFF | TGTGCCAGCAGCCCTAGGACCGTGAACACTGAAGCTTTCTTT
- | TRBJ1-2 | - | TRBV12-5 | CASGADSGNGYTF | TGTGCTAGTGGCGCTGACAGTGGAAATGGCTACACCTTC
TRBD1 | TRBJ1-2 | - | TRBV5-1 | CASSFGTVDYGYTF | TGCGCCAGCAGCTTTGGGACAGTGGACTATGGCTACACCTTC
- | TRBJ1-1 | - | TRBV5-1 | CASSPTYLNTEAFF | TGCGCCAGCAGCCCGACATACTTGAACACTGAAGCTTTCTTT
- | TRBJ1-4 | - | TRBV19 | CASSPGQINEKLFF | TGTGCCAGTAGTCCGGGACAAATTAATGAAAAACTGTTTTTT
- | TRBJ1-4 | - | TRBV10-3 | CAISEAGPNEKLFF | TGTGCCATCAGTGAGGCCGGGCCTAATGAAAAACTGTTTTTT
TRBD2 | TRBJ2-5 | - | TRBV7-8 | CASSLVVALAGFQETQYF | TGTGCCAGCAGCTTAGTAGTAGCCCTAGCGGGGTTCCAAGAGACCCAGTACTTC
TRBD1 | TRBJ1-2 | - | TRBV5-8 | CASSLRQGGYTF | TGTGCCAGCAGCTTGCGACAGGGAGGCTACACCTTC
- | TRBJ1-1 | once | TRBV7-9 | CASRSFGLTNTEAFF | TGTGCCAGCAGGTCCTTTGGCCTGACGAACACTGAAGCTTTCTTT
- | TRBJ2-1 | - | TRBV6-5 | CASSRPSRNEQFF | TGTGCCAGCAGTCGCCCCTCTAGAAATGAGCAGTTCTTC
TRBD1 | TRBJ2-7 | - | TRBV4-1 | CASSPRGQGKTYEQYF | TGCGCCAGCAGCCCCAGAGGACAGGGAAAAACCTACGAGCAGTACTTC
TRBD1 | TRBJ2-4 | few | TRBV9 | CASSGGGQGLGIQYF | TGTGCCAGCAGCGGAGGAGGACAGGGGTTGGGCATTCAGTACTTC
- | TRBJ2-1 | - | TRBV18 | CASSPEGGLNNEQFF | TGTGCCAGCTCCCCCGAAGGGGGGTTGAACAATGAGCAGTTCTTC
TRBD1 | TRBJ1-1 | once | TRBV9 | CASSVAYGQGTEAFF | TGTGCCAGCAGCGTAGCTTACGGACAGGGGACTGAAGCTTTCTTT
TRBD2 | TRBJ2-2 | - | TRBV7-9 | CASSSFSGGVTGELFF | TGTGCCAGCAGCTCCTTTAGCGGGGGGGTCACCGGGGAGCTGTTTTTT
TRBD1 | TRBJ1-2 | - | TRBV7-2 | CASSPRTGENYGYTF | TGTGCCAGCAGCCCCAGGACAGGAGAGAACTATGGCTACACCTTC
- | TRBJ2-3 | - | TRBV7-3 | CASSTTGVLTDTQYF | TGTGCCAGCAGCACTACAGGAGTACTCACAGATACGCAGTATTTT
- | TRBJ1-3 | - | TRBV9 | CASSVTSRNTIYF | TGTGCCAGCAGCGTTACAAGTAGAAACACCATATATTTT
- | TRBJ1-5 | few | TRBV7-9 | CASSLQDSNQPQHF | TGTGCCAGCAGCTTACAGGACAGTAATCAGCCCCAGCATTTT
- | TRBJ2-1 | - | TRBV3-1/TRBV3-2 | CASSLLGGPGGYNEQFF | TGTGCCAGCAGTCTTCTTGGGGGGCCAGGGGGATACAATGAGCAGTTCTTC
- | TRBJ2-2 | once | TRBV2 | CASRPGWVDTGELFF | TGTGCCAGCAGACCAGGGTGGGTAGACACCGGGGAGCTGTTTTTT
TRBD1 | TRBJ1-2 | - | TRBV30 | CAWSVGTGGVYGYTF | TGTGCCTGGAGTGTAGGGACAGGGGGCGTCTATGGCTACACCTTC
TRBD1 | TRBJ2-6 | - | TRBV10-3 | CAISGQGLAAGANVLTF | TGTGCCATCAGCGGACAGGGTCTGGCGGCCGGGGCCAACGTCCTGACTTTC
- | TRBJ1-6 | - | TRBV9 | CASSVGFPATSPLHF | TGTGCCAGCAGCGTAGGTTTCCCCGCTACTTCACCCCTCCACTTT
TRBD1 | TRBJ1-6 | - | TRBV12-3/TRBV12-4 | CASSPGGFTLHF | TGTGCCAGCAGTCCAGGGGGTTTCACCCTCCACTTT
- | TRBJ1-4 | - | TRBV28 | CASTGGFYEKLFF | TGTGCCAGCACCGGGGGCTTCTATGAAAAACTGTTTTTT
TRBD1 | TRBJ1-1 | once | TRBV30 | CASKKGAHTEAFF | TGTGCCTCAAAAAAGGGGGCGCACACTGAAGCTTTCTTT
- | TRBJ2-7 | few | TRBV15 | CATSSGDSYEQYF | TGTGCCACCAGCAGTGGAGACTCCTACGAGCAGTACTTC
- | TRBJ2-6 | - | TRBV11-2 | CASSLLAQEGFSGANVLTF | TGTGCCAGCAGCTTACTCGCACAGGAGGGGTTCTCTGGGGCCAACGTCCTGACTTTC
- | TRBJ1-2 | - | TRBV7-9 | CASSLDVFRGGYGYTF | TGTGCCAGCAGCTTAGATGTATTCAGGGGTGGCTATGGCTACACCTTC
- | TRBJ1-2 | once | TRBV29-1 | CSVGKGGVEGYTF | TGCAGCGTGGGAAAGGGCGGGGTCGAAGGCTACACCTTC
TRBD1 | TRBJ1-6 | - | TRBV7-6 | CASSPRTGLSGSPLHF | TGTGCCAGCAGCCCCCGGACAGGGCTTAGTGGATCACCCCTCCACTTT
- | TRBJ1-1 | - | TRBV6-5 | CASSYRGKYTEAFF | TGTGCCAGCAGTTACCGCGGCAAGTACACTGAAGCTTTCTTT
- | TRBJ2-3 | - | TRBV24-1 | CATSERGKAADTQYF | TGTGCCACCAGTGAAAGGGGGAAAGCTGCAGATACGCAGTATTTT
- | TRBJ1-3 | - | TRBV7-2 | CASRMRGKSHSGNTIYF | TGTGCCAGCAGAATGCGGGGCAAGAGCCACTCTGGAAACACCATATATTTT
TRBD1 | TRBJ1-4 | - | TRBV30 | CAWSFTGAGEKLFF | TGTGCCTGGAGTTTTACAGGGGCGGGTGAAAAACTGTTTTTT
- | TRBJ1-5 | few | TRBV18 | CASFTGVKNQPQHF | TGTGCCAGCTTCACGGGGGTGAAGAATCAGCCCCAGCATTTT
TRBD1 | TRBJ1-6 | few | TRBV3-1/TRBV3-2 | CASSQGIIQGKRSLHF | TGTGCCAGCAGCCAGGGTATAATACAGGGGAAGCGGTCCCTCCACTTT
- | TRBJ1-1 | - | TRBV12-2 | CASRLGSAENTEAFF | TGTGCAAGTCGCTTAGGGTCAGCCGAGAACACTGAAGCTTTCTTT
TRBD1 | TRBJ2-2 | - | TRBV6-4 | CASSETGYRTGELFF | TGTGCCAGCAGCGAGACAGGGTACCGCACCGGGGAGCTGTTTTTT
- | TRBJ2-3 | - | TRBV27 | CASRRTSTDTQYF | TGTGCCAGCAGACGGACTAGCACAGATACGCAGTATTTT
TRBD1 | TRBJ1-3 | once | TRBV9 | CASLPRQGSFSGNTIYF | TGTGCCAGCCTTCCTAGACAGGGATCGTTCTCTGGAAACACCATATATTTT
- | TRBJ1-1 | - | TRBV2 | CASTSGAHEAFF | TGTGCCAGCACCTCTGGGGCCCACGAAGCTTTCTTT
- | TRBJ1-3 | - | TRBV7-2 | CASSSAGSSGNTIYF | TGTGCCAGCAGTTCCGCGGGTAGCTCTGGAAACACCATATATTTT
- | TRBJ1-1 | - | TRBV2 | CAGSGTENTEAFF | TGTGCCGGCTCCGGGACGGAGAACACTGAAGCTTTCTTT
- | TRBJ2-3 | - | TRBV7-2 | CASSPQYTQYF | TGTGCCAGCAGCCCTCAATATACGCAGTATTTT
- | TRBJ2-7 | once | TRBV29-1 | CSVGVGIYEQYF | TGCAGCGTTGGTGTGGGGATTTACGAGCAGTACTTC
- | TRBJ2-3 | - | TRBV12-3/TRBV12-4 | CASSYTDTQYF | TGTGCCAGCAGCTATACGGATACGCAGTATTTT
TRBD1 | TRBJ1-4 | - | TRBV2 | CASSARGTNEKLFF | TGTGCCAGCAGTGCCAGGGGGACTAATGAAAAACTGTTTTTT
TRBD1 | TRBJ1-5 | - | TRBV4-1 | CASSQDGTAYSNQPQHF | TGCGCCAGCAGCCAAGATGGGACAGCCTATAGCAATCAGCCCCAGCATTTT